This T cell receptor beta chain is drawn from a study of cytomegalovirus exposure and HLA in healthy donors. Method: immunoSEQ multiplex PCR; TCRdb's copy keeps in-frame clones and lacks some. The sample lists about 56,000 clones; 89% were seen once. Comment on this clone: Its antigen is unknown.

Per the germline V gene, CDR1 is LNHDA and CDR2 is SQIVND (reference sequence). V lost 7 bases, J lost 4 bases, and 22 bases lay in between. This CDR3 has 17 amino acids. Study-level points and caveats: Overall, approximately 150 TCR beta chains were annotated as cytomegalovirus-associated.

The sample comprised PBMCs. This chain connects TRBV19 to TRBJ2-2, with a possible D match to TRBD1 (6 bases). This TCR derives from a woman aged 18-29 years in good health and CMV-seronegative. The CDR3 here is CASIPLGNRVPTGELFF. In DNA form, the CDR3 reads TGTGCCAGTATCCCTCTTGGGAACAGGGTACCCACCGGGGAGCTGTTTTTT.